This entry lists 6 T cell receptor beta chains sequenced from one sample in a study of T cells after yellow fever vaccination (dated by TCRdb to the late 2010s). Receptor libraries were prepared by 5' RACE. Sequencing instrument: Illumina HiSeq 2500. The raw public reads went through TCRdb reprocessing: fastp at Q25, MiXCR clone calling, in-frame beta chains kept. When rows share a CDR3 protein, they turn into one entry using the most common DNA and genes. The sample has approximately 550,000 distinct CDR3 sequences on record, 15% to 20% of them singletons. The top ten hold around 15% of the sample. The sample's treatment or condition label, in plain terms: live attenuated yellow fever vaccine strain. Here the sequenced sample was PBMCs, taken 15 days after the yellow fever booster vaccination. The origin of the receptors is a man aged 25 to 40 who received the YFV17D yellow fever vaccine.

In its sample, this clonotype was seen many times. This chain's CDR3 is CASSLTGGWTGELFF. In DNA, the CDR3 is TGTGCCAGCAGCCTGACAGGGGGCTGGACCGGGGAGCTGTTTTTT. The chain uses TRBV7-2 and TRBJ2-2, with 10 bases that match TRBD1. Germline assignment: CDR1 SGHTA and CDR2 FQGNSA. The junction had 5 bases not matched to a gene; V was cut back by 5 bases and J by 5 bases. This CDR3 spans 15 amino acids.

This clonotype was found a few times. V usage is TRBV6-2 or TRBV6-3 and J usage is TRBJ2-1, with 7 bases identical to TRBD1. The V and J ends lost 3 bases and 4 bases, in that order; junction bases with no gene match: 9. The V gene's germline CDR1 is MNHEY and CDR2 SVGEGT. The CDR3 covers 16 residues. The CDR3 protein is CASSYRGQDPYNEQFF. CDR3 coding DNA: TGTGCCAGCAGTTATCGTGGACAGGACCCTTACAATGAGCAGTTCTTC.

The rearrangement joins TRBV12-3 or TRBV12-4 to TRBJ1-4; 7 nucleotides match TRBD1. The J segment lost 10 bases and the V segment lost 5 bases, leaving 7 bases of the junction unmatched. The CDR3 extends over 13 amino acids. The CDR3 here is CASSRQGLGKLFF. CDR3 DNA: TGTGCCAGCAGTCGACAGGGTTTGGGAAAACTGTTTTTT.

The chain couples TRBV12-3 or TRBV12-4 to TRBJ2-3; D remains unclear. The CDR3 extends over 15 amino acids. V gave up 2 bases and J gave up 4 bases, with 13 bases separating them. CDR3 sequence (DNA): TGTGCCAGCAGTTTATGGAGTCGGCCCCCAGATACGCAGTATTTT. Encoded protein: CASSLWSRPPDTQYF.

This clonotype has more than one count but fewer than ten. J is TRBJ2-4 and V is TRBV24-1, with D possibly being TRBD1 or TRBD2 (5 bases each). The germline V and J ends were trimmed by 9 bases and 9 bases, with 14 bases remaining between them. The length of the CDR3 is 12 residues. Germline loops: CDR1 KGHDR, CDR2 SFDVKD. CDR3 DNA sequence: TGTGCCACCGGGGACCCTCTGGGCATTCAGTACTTC. It encodes CATGDPLGIQYF.

The J gene is TRBJ2-5, the V gene TRBV20-1; TRBD2 might be the D (6 bases). V was clipped by 3 bases and J by 5 bases, with 16 bases between them. CDR3 length equals 14 residues. Looked up from germline, CDR1 is DFQATT and CDR2 is SNEGSKA (reference sequence). The CDR3, as DNA: TGCAGTGCTAGTTTCGGCGGGAATGGGGAGACCCAGTACTTC. It yields the protein CSASFGGNGETQYF.